The 2 T cell receptor beta chains reported below all come from one sample, sequenced in a study of T cells in Graves' hyperthyroidism and ophthalmopathy (dated by TCRdb to between 2017 and 2020). The library was generated by multiplex PCR. For sequencing, an Illumina HiSeq 2000 was employed. TCR beta CDR3 regions were amplified from RNA transcripts. The first round of RT-PCR for the TCR CDR3 was performed with the HTBI primer set and the Qiagen OneStep RT-PCR kit. TCRdb reprocessing: public reads trimmed at Q25 with fastp, clones called with MiXCR, in-frame beta chains kept. CDR3 protein sequences are deduplicated, and each keeps its most common genes and DNA. This sample has approximately 520,000 distinct CDR3 sequences in its table, and around 20% of those were observed once. Of the sample, 26% falls within the top ten clones. The sample comprised blood. The receptors come from a man aged 18 to 35 with Graves' hyperthyroidism.

This clonotype was seen at least ten times. V and J are TRBV27 and TRBJ2-7, with D unresolved. This CDR3 contains 14 residues. The V end lost 3 bases, the J end lost 4 bases, and 13 bases lay between the germline ends. Germline values: CDR1 MNHEY, CDR2 SMNVEV (reference sequence). The CDR3 spells CASSFSSSLYEQYF. CDR3 DNA: TGTGCCAGCAGTTTCAGTTCCAGTTTGTACGAGCAGTACTTC.

This clonotype was seen more than once but under ten times. This chain uses TRBV30 with TRBJ2-4; D is possibly TRBD1 (6 bases). V lost 8 bases to trimming and J lost 8 bases, with 13 bases between them. The CDR3 is 11 residues long. Germline values: CDR1 GTSNPN, CDR2 SVGIG (reference sequence). The chain's CDR3 is CARDTGHIQYF. CDR3 bases: TGTGCCCGGGACACCGGGCACATTCAGTACTTC. Full variable domain (remainder filled in from reference TRBV30 and TRBJ2-4): SQTIHQWPATLVQPVGSPLSLECTVEGTSNPNLYWYRQAAGRGLQLLFYSVGIGQISSEVPQNLSASRPQDRQFILSSKKLLLSDSGFYLCARDTGHIQYFGAGTRLSVL.